Given below is one T cell receptor beta chain in context. Antigen unknown. The data belong to a study of OX40 agonist ivuxolimab in advanced cancers. About the research overall: The patients' treatment was ivuxolimab, an agonistic anti-OX40 (CD134) antibody. Across the patients, intravenous ivuxolimab was delivered every 2 weeks at 0.01 to 10 mg/kg. Study observations and caveats: The study observed clonal expansion of CD4+ and CD8+ blood T cells by week 6 at 0.1 to 3.0 mg/kg.

Sampled blood was obtained at baseline, cycle 4 day 1, and cycle 7 day 1. Profiling relied on immunoSEQ multiplex PCR, and the TCRdb table lists in-frame clones only, not all of them. The sample lists 35,000 to 50,000 clones, around 85% occurring once. Germline V gene data show CDR1 as MNHEY and CDR2 as SMNVEV (reference sequence). CDR3 length: 15 residues. The J segment lost 2 bases and the V segment lost 4 bases, leaving 4 bases of the junction unmatched. This TCR was sampled from an adult with an advanced solid tumor such as melanoma, head and neck, liver or kidney cancer. Sequencing used CD4+ or CD8+ T cells sorted from blood, obtained in a trial of the OX40 agonist ivuxolimab. This sequence joins TRBV27 and TRBJ1-3; 8 bases agree with TRBD1. The CDR3 nucleotides are TGTGCCAGCAGTTCCCGGACAGGGACTGGAAACACCATATATTTT. Residues: CASSSRTGTGNTIYF.